The present T cell receptor (beta chain) was sequenced within a study of T cells in Graves' hyperthyroidism and ophthalmopathy. In this sample, this clonotype turned up many times. Using RNA transcripts as the source, TCR beta CDR3 regions were amplified. Carried out on the TCR CDR3, a first-round RT-PCR used the HTBI primer set. One entry per CDR3 protein, called by TCRdb with MiXCR from the multiplex PCR reads. The sample has more than 550,000 distinct CDR3 sequences; roughly 17% are singletons. V was clipped by 2 bases and J by 9 bases, with 14 bases between them. The length of the CDR3 is 14 residues. Reasons for excluding patients were uncontrolled infection, other autoimmune disease, pregnancy or lactation.

The chain links TRBV12-3 or TRBV12-4 to TRBJ2-1, with D possibly matching TRBD2 (5 bases). The clonotype comes from a man over 45 with Graves' hyperthyroidism. The material sequenced was blood. In DNA form, the CDR3 reads TGTGCCAGCAGTTTACGACGGGGAGAGGGTGAGCAGTTCTTC. The encoded protein is CASSLRRGEGEQFF.